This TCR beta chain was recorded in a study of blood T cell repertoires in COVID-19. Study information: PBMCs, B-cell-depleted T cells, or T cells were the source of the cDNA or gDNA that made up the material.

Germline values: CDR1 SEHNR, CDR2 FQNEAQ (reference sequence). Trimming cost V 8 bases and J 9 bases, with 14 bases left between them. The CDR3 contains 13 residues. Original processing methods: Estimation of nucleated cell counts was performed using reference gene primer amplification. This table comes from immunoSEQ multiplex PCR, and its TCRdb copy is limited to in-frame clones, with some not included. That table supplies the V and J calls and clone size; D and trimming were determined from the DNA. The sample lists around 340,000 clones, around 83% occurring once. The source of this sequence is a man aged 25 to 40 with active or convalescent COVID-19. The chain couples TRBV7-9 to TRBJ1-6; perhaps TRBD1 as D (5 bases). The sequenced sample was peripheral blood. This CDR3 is CASAPRVGSPLHF. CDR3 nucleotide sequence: TGTGCCAGCGCCCCCAGGGTCGGTTCACCCCTCCACTTT.